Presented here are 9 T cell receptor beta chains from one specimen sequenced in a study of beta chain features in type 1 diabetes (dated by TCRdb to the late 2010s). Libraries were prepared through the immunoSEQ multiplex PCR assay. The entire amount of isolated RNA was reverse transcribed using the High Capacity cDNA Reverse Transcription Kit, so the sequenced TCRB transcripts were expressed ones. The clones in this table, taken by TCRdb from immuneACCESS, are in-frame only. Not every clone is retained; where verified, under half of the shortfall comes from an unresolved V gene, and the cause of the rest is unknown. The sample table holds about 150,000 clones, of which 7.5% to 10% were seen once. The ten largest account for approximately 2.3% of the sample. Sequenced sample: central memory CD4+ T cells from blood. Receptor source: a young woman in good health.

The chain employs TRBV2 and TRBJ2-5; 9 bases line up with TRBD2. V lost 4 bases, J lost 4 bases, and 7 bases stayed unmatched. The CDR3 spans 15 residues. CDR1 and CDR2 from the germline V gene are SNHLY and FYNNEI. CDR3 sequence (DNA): TGTGCCAGCAGTGGGCTAGCGGGATGGGGAGAGACCCAGTACTTC. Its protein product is CASSGLAGWGETQYF.

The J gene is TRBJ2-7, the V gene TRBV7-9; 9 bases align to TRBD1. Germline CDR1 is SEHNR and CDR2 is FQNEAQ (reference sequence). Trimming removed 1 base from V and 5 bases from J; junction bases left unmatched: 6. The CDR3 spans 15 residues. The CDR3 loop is CASSLGGQGVHEQYF. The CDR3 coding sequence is TGTGCCAGCAGCTTAGGGGGACAGGGAGTCCACGAGCAGTACTTC.

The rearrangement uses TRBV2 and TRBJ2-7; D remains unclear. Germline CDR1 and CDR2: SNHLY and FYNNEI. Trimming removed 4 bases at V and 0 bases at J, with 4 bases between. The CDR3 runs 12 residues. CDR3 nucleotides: TGTGCCAGCAGTGTGGCCTCCTACGAGCAGTACTTC. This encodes CASSVASYEQYF.

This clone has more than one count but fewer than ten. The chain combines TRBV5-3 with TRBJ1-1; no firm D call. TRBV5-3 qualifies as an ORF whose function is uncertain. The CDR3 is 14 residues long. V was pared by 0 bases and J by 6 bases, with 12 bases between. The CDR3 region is CARSLVQRGPEAFF. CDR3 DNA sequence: TGTGCCAGAAGCTTGGTACAGCGGGGTCCTGAAGCTTTCTTT.

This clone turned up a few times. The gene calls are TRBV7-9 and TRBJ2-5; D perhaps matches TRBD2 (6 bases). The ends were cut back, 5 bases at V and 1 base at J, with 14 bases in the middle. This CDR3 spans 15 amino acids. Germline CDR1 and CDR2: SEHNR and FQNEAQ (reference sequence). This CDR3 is CASSQQEGSQETQYF. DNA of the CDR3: TGTGCCAGCAGCCAACAGGAGGGGAGCCAAGAGACCCAGTACTTC.

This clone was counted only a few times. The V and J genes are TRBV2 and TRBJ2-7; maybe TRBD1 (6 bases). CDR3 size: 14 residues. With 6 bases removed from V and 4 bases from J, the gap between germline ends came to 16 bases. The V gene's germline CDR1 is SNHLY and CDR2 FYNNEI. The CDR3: CASRRSDSLYEQYF. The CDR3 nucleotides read TGTGCCAGCAGGAGGTCGGACAGCTTATACGAGCAGTACTTC.

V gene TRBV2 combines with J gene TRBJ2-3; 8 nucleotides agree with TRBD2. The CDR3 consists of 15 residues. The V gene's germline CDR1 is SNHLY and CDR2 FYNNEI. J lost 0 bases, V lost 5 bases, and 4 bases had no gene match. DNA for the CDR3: TGTGCCAGCAGTTTCGGGGGGGGGAGCACAGATACGCAGTATTTT. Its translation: CASSFGGGSTDTQYF.

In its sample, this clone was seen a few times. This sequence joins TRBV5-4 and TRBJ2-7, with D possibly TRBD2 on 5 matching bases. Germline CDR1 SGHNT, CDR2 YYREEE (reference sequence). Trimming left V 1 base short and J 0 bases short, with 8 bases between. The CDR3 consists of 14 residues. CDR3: CASSLSSSSYEQYF. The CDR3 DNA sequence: TGTGCCAGCAGCTTGTCTAGCAGCTCCTACGAGCAGTACTTC.

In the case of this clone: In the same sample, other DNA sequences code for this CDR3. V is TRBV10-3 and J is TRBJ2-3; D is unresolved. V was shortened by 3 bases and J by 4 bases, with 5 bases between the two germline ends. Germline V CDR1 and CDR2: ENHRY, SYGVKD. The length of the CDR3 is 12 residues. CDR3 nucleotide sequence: TGTGCCATCAGTGAATCGGCAGATACGCAGTATTTT. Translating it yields CAISESADTQYF.